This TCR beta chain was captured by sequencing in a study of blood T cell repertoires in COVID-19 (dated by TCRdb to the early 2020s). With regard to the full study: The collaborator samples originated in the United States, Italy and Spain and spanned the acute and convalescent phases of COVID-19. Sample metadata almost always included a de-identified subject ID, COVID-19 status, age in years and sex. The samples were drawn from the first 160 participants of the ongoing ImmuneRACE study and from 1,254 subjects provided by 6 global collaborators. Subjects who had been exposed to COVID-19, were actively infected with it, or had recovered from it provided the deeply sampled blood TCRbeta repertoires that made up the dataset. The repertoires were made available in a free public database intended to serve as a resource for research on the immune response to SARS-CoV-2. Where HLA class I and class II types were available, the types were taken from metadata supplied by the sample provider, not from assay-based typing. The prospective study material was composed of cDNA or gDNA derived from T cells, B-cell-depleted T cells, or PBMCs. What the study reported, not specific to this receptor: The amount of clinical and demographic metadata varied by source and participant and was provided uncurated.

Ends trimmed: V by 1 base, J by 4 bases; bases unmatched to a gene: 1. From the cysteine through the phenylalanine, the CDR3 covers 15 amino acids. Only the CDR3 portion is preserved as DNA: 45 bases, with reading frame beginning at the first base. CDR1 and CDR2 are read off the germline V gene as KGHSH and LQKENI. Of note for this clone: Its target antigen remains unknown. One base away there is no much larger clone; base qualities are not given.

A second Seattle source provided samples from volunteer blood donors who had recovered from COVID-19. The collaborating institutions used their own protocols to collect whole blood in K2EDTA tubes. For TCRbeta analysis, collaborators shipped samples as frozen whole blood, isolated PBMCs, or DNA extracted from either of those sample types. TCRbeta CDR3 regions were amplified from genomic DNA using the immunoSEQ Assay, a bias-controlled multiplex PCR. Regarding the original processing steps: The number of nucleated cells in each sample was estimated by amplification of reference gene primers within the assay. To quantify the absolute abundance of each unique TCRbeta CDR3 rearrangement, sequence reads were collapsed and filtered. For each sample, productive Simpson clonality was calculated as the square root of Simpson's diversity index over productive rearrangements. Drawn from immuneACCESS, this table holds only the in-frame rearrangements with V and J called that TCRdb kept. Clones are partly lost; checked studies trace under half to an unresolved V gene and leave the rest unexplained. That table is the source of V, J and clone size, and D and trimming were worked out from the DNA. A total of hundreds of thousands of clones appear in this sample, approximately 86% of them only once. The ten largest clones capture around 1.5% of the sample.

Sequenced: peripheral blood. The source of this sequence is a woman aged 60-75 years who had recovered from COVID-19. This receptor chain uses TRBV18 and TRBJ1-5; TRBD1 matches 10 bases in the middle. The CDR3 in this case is CASSPLGQGNQPQHF. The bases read TGTGCCAGCTCACCACTGGGACAGGGGAATCAGCCCCAGCATTTT.